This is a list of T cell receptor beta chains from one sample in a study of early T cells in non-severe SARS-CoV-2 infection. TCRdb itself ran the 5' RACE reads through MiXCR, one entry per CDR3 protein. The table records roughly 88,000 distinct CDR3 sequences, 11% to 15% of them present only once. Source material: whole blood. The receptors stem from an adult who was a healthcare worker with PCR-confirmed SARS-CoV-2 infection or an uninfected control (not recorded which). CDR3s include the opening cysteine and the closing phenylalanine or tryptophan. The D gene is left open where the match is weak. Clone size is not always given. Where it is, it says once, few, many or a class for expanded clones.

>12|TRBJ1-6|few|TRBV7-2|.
CASSLSPSPLHF
TGTGCCAGCAGCTTAAGCCCGTCACCCCTCCACTTT
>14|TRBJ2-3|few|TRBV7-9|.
CASSLVRGTDTQYF
TGTGCCAGCAGCTTAGTCCGGGGCACAGATACGCAGTATTTT
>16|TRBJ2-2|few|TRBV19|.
CASSRGRRENTGELFF
TGTGCCAGTAGTAGGGGCCGGAGGGAGAACACCGGGGAGCTGTTTTTT
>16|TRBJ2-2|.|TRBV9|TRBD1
CASGHFTGGYTGELFF
TGTGCCAGCGGCCACTTCACAGGGGGGTACACCGGGGAGCTGTTTTTT
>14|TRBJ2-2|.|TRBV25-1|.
CASGRPGVVGELFF
TGTGCCAGCGGTCGTCCAGGGGTTGTCGGGGAGCTGTTTTTT
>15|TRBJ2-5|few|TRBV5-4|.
CASSLEDFPPETQYF
TGTGCCAGCAGCTTGGAGGACTTCCCACCGGAGACCCAGTACTTC
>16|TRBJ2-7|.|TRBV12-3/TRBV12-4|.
CASSLARPDFGLEQYF
TGTGCCAGCAGTTTAGCGCGTCCAGATTTTGGCCTCGAGCAGTACTTC
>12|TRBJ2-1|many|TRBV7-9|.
CASSYLADEQFF
TGTGCCAGCAGTTATCTAGCCGATGAGCAGTTCTTC
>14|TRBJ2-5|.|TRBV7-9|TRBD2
CASSFTSAQETQYF
TGTGCCAGCAGCTTTACTAGCGCCCAAGAGACCCAGTACTTC
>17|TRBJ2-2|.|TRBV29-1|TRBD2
CSVEWPLFGGDTGELFF
TGCAGCGTTGAATGGCCGTTATTTGGGGGGGACACCGGGGAGCTGTTTTTT
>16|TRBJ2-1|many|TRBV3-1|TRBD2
CASSQNSGGTYNEQFF
TGTGCCAGCAGCCAAAATAGCGGGGGAACCTACAATGAGCAGTTCTTC
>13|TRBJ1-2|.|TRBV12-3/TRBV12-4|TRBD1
CASSTDRGYGYTF
TGTGCCAGCAGCACGGACAGGGGCTATGGCTACACCTTC
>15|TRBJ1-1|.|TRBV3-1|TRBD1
CASSQAGQVQSEAFF
TGTGCCAGCAGCCAGGCGGGACAGGTCCAATCTGAAGCTTTCTTT
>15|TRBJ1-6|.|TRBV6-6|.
CASSSTTGFGSPLHF
TGTGCCAGCAGTTCCACCACAGGGTTCGGTTCACCCCTCCACTTT
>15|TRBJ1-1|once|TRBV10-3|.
CAISEGDRKNTEAFF
TGTGCCATCAGTGAGGGAGACAGGAAGAACACTGAAGCTTTCTTT
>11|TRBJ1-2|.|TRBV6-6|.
CASSIYDGYTF
TGTGCCAGCAGCATATACGATGGCTACACCTTC
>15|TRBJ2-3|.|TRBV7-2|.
CASSLSGDSTDTQYF
TGTGCCAGCAGCTTAAGCGGCGATAGCACAGATACGCAGTATTTT
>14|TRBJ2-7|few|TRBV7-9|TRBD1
CASSSYRGFNEQYF
TGTGCCAGCAGCTCCTACAGGGGTTTCAACGAGCAGTACTTC
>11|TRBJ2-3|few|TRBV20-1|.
CSAERGDTQYF
TGCAGTGCGGAGAGGGGAGATACGCAGTATTTT
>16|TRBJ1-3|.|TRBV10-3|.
CAISESLQFSGNTIYF
TGTGCCATCAGTGAGTCGTTACAGTTCTCTGGAAACACCATATATTTT
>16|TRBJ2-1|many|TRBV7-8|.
CASSQPGQVWVNEQFF
TGTGCCAGCAGCCAACCCGGGCAGGTTTGGGTAAATGAGCAGTTCTTC
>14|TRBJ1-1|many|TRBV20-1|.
CSARDPLGNTEAFF
TGCAGTGCTAGGGACCCACTTGGGAACACTGAAGCTTTCTTT
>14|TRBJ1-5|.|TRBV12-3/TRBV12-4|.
CASSLSDGNQPQHF
TGTGCCAGCAGTTTATCAGATGGCAATCAGCCCCAGCATTTT
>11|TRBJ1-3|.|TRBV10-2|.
CASSEGNTIYF
TGCGCCAGCAGCGAAGGAAACACCATATATTTT
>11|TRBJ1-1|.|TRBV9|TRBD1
CASRGTGTAFF
TGTGCCAGCAGGGGGACAGGTACGGCTTTCTTT
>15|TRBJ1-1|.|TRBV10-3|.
CAISGEELMNTEAFF
TGTGCCATCAGTGGGGAGGAGTTGATGAACACTGAAGCTTTCTTT
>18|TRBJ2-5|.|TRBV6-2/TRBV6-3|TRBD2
CASSYALAGGGAQETQYF
TGTGCCAGCAGTTACGCTCTAGCGGGGGGCGGTGCCCAAGAGACCCAGTACTTC
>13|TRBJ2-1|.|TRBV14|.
CASSQDVYNEQFF
TGTGCCAGCAGCCAAGACGTATACAATGAGCAGTTCTTC
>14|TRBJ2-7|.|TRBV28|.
CASSLGGRAYEQYF
TGTGCCAGCAGTTTAGGGGGCAGGGCCTACGAGCAGTACTTC
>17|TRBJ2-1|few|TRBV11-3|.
CASSLEGGARPYNEQFF
TGTGCCAGCAGCTTAGAGGGCGGGGCCAGGCCCTACAATGAGCAGTTCTTC
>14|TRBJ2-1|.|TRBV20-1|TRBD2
CSATSGATYNEQFF
TGCAGTGCTACTAGCGGGGCTACTTACAATGAGCAGTTCTTC
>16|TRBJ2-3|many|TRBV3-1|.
CASSQSSQGGPDTQYF
TGTGCCAGCAGCCAATCTTCCCAGGGGGGGCCCGATACGCAGTATTTT
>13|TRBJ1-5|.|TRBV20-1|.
CSARSQPNQPQHF
TGCAGTGCTAGATCGCAGCCAAATCAGCCCCAGCATTTT
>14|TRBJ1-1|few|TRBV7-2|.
CASSTGIHSSEAFF
TGTGCCAGCAGCACCGGGATCCACTCCAGTGAAGCTTTCTTT
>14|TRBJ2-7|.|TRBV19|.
CASSIDRMGYEQYF
TGTGCCAGTAGTATAGACAGGATGGGATACGAGCAGTACTTC
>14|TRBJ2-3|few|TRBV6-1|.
CASSESMATDTQYF
TGTGCCAGCAGTGAAAGTATGGCAACAGATACGCAGTATTTT
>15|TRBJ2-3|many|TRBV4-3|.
CASRQAQASTDTQYF
TGCGCCAGCAGGCAGGCCCAGGCTAGCACAGATACGCAGTATTTT
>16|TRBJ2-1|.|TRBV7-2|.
CASSPGRTGAGNEQFF
TGTGCCAGCAGCCCAGGGAGGACGGGGGCAGGCAATGAGCAGTTCTTC
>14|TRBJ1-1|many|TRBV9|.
CASSATTGNTEAFF
TGTGCCAGCAGCGCAACAACAGGGAACACTGAAGCTTTCTTT
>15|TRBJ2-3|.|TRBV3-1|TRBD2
CASSPGLGLGDTQYF
TGTGCCAGCAGCCCGGGACTAGGGCTAGGGGATACGCAGTATTTT
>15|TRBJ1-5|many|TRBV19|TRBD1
CASSIDGGGGQPQHF
TGTGCCAGTAGTATAGATGGAGGGGGCGGTCAGCCCCAGCATTTT
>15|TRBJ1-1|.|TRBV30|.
CAWSALDRPNTEAFF
TGTGCCTGGAGTGCATTGGACAGACCGAACACTGAAGCTTTCTTT
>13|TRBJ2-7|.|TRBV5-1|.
CASSSGQSNEQYF
TGCGCCAGCAGCTCCGGACAGAGTAACGAGCAGTACTTC
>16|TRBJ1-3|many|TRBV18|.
CASSRSSEGSGNTIYF
TGTGCCAGCTCACGAAGCAGCGAAGGCTCTGGAAACACCATATATTTT
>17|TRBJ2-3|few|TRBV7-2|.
CASSLVDGGLSTDTQYF
TGTGCCAGCAGCTTGGTGGATGGGGGGCTTAGCACAGATACGCAGTATTTT
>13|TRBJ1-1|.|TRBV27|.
CASSWERNTEAFF
TGTGCCAGCAGTTGGGAAAGAAACACTGAAGCTTTCTTT
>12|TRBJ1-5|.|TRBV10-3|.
CAISEINQPQHF
TGTGCCATCAGTGAGATCAATCAGCCCCAGCATTTT
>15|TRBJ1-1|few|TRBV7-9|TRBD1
CASSQKGTGGIEAFF
TGTGCCAGCAGTCAAAAGGGGACAGGGGGCATTGAAGCTTTCTTT
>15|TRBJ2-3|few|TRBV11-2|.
CASSLGILGTDTQYF
TGTGCCAGCAGCTTAGGCATTCTCGGCACAGATACGCAGTATTTT
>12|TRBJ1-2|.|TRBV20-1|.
CSARVSNYGYTF
TGCAGTGCTAGGGTTTCTAACTATGGCTACACCTTC
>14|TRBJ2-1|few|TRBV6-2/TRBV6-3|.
CASSRGLSYNEQFF
TGTGCCAGCAGTCGGGGCCTCTCCTACAATGAGCAGTTCTTC
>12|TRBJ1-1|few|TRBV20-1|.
CSARARDTEAFF
TGCAGTGCTAGAGCGAGGGATACTGAAGCTTTCTTT